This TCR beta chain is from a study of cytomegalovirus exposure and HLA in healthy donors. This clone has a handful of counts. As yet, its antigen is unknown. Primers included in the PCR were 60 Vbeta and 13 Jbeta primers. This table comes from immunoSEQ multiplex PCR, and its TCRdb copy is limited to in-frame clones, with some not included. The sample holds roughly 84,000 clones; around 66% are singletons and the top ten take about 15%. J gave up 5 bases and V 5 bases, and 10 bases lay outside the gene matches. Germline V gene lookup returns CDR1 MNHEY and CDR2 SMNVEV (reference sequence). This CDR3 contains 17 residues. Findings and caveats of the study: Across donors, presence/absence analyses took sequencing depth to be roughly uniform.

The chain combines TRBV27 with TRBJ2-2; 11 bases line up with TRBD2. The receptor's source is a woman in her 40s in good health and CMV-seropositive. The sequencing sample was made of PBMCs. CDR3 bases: TGTGCCAGCAGTCGCTGGGCCGGGACTAGCGGAACCGGGGAGCTGTTTTTT. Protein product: CASSRWAGTSGTGELFF.